This T cell receptor beta chain appears in the sequencing data of a study of control samples from healthy donors and cancer patients. The CDR3 extends over 14 amino acids. V was trimmed by 6 bases and J by 3 bases, leaving 15 bases between them. Germline values: CDR1 MNHEY, CDR2 SVGAGI. Only in-frame clones appear in the TCRdb table, and some are missing; sequencing was by immunoSEQ multiplex PCR. The sample includes tens of thousands of clones, roughly nine tenths of them seen just once. This clone was found once. This receptor was identified in a man under 40 in good health. This chain links TRBV6-5 with TRBJ2-7, with D perhaps matching TRBD1 or TRBD2 (6 bases each). Sequencing was done on a sample of blood. CDR3 region: CASRRGDFHYEQYF. CDR3 nucleotide sequence: TGTGCCAGCAGGAGGGGGGACTTCCACTACGAGCAGTACTTC.